Shown below are 23 T cell receptor beta chains from a single sample sequenced in a study of cytomegalovirus exposure and HLA in healthy donors. Clones were sequenced by immunoSEQ multiplex PCR, and TCRdb holds only the in-frame ones, with some missing. Of about 120,000 clones listed, 80% to 90% are singletons. Input material: PBMCs. The receptors here all came from a man between 18 and 29 years old in good health and CMV-seropositive.

This chain links TRBV19 with TRBJ2-7; D uncertain. Looked up from germline, CDR1 is LNHDA and CDR2 is SQIVND (reference sequence). V lost 3 bases and J lost 2, with 8 bases in between. This CDR3 contains 13 residues. The CDR3 loop is CASSMYGAYEQYF. The CDR3 DNA reads as TGTGCCAGTAGTATGTACGGAGCCTACGAGCAGTACTTC.

The gene calls are TRBV19 and TRBJ1-1, with 9 nucleotides matching TRBD1. This CDR3 region has 14 residues. CDR1 is LNHDA and CDR2 is SQIVND in the germline V gene (reference sequence). The junction had 5 bases not matched to a gene; V was cut back by 5 bases and J by 4 bases. The CDR3 protein is CASSRRTGVTEAFF. CDR3 sequence (DNA): TGTGCCAGTAGTCGAAGGACAGGGGTCACTGAAGCTTTCTTT.

This sequence joins TRBV7-9 and TRBJ2-1; TRBD2 matches at 12 bases. The CDR3 spans 15 residues. Trimming cost V 8 bases and J 7 bases; bases outside gene matches: 9. Germline CDR1 reads SEHNR; CDR2 reads FQNEAQ (reference sequence). The CDR3 coding sequence is TGTGCCAGCTTACGGACTAGCGGGGCGAAGAATGAGCAGTTCTTC. It yields the protein CASLRTSGAKNEQFF. The whole variable domain, filled in from reference TRBV7-9 and TRBJ2-1, reads DTGVSQNPRHKITKRGQNVTFRCDPISEHNRLYWYRQTLGQGPEFLTYFQNEAQLEKSRLLSDRFSAERPKGSFSTLEIQRTEQGDSAMYLCASLRTSGAKNEQFFGPGTRLTVL.

The CDR3 nucleotides are TGTGCCAGCAGGGGCGGGGGGGACACTGAAGCTTTCTTT. Amino acid sequence: CASRGGGDTEAFF. This chain connects TRBV6-5 to TRBJ1-1, with TRBD1 as a possible D gene (5 bases). The length of the CDR3 is 13 residues. V gave up 6 bases and J gave up 3 bases, with 11 bases separating them. CDR1 and CDR2 from the germline V gene are MNHEY and SVGAGI.

A note on this clone: One end of the junction does not line up with germline, which may come from a read error. J is TRBJ1-1 and V is TRBV5-8; 7 positions match TRBD1. The CDR3 loop spans 17 amino acids. Looked up from germline, CDR1 is SGHTS and CDR2 is YDEGEE. CDR3 amino acids: CASNLFRQGDSGAEAFF. The CDR3 nucleotides are TGTGCCAGCAACTTGTTTAGGCAGGGGGACTCGGGGGCTGAAGCTTTCTTT.

This chain joins TRBV5-5 and TRBJ1-2; no clear D gene. There are 15 residues in the CDR3. V lost 1 base, J lost 3 bases, and 13 bases lay in between. The V gene's germline CDR1 is SGHKS and CDR2 YYEKEE (reference sequence). CDR3 residues: CASSLWSSSDYGYTF. The CDR3 DNA reads TGTGCCAGCAGCTTGTGGTCCTCGTCGGACTATGGCTACACCTTC.

The rearrangement links TRBV6-5 to TRBJ2-7, with 7 bases aligning to TRBD2. Germline V gene sequence: CDR1 MNHEY, CDR2 SVGAGI. The CDR3 has 15 amino acids. The V segment lost 0 bases and the J segment 5 bases; nucleotides outside the gene matches: 7. CDR3 sequence (DNA): TGTGCCAGCAGTTACTCGTGGGGGGGAGGGAACGAGCAGTACTTC. It codes for CASSYSWGGGNEQYF.

The CDR3 sequence is CASSAPERNTPKQYF. CDR3 nucleotide sequence: TGTGCCAGCAGTGCCCCAGAGCGGAACACACCGAAGCAGTACTTC. This chain uses TRBV2 with TRBJ2-7; the D gene is possibly TRBD2 (5 bases). The CDR3 is 15 amino acids. V lost 4 bases and J lost 8, with 21 bases in between. Per germline, CDR1 SNHLY and CDR2 FYNNEI.

The gene calls are TRBV7-2 and TRBJ2-3, with TRBD2 matching 9 bases. CDR1 SGHTA and CDR2 FQGNSA come from the germline V gene. Trimming cost V 3 bases and J 3 bases; bases outside gene matches: 7. This CDR3 is built from 16 residues. DNA for the CDR3: TGTGCCAGCAGCTTCCTTAGCGGGGGACTAACAGATACGCAGTATTTT. Its translation is CASSFLSGGLTDTQYF.

V is TRBV4-3 and J is TRBJ1-4; TRBD1 matches 7 bases. The CDR3 spans 16 residues. Germline-derived CDR1 and CDR2 are LGHNA and YSLEER. Trimming removed 2 bases from V and 8 bases from J; junction bases left unmatched: 11. CDR3 nucleotides: TGCGCCAGCAGCCAACGTCCTACAGGGGAGCAGGAAAAACTGTTTTTT. It specifies CASSQRPTGEQEKLFF.

This rearrangement joins TRBV6-1 to TRBJ1-6; D remains unclear. V lost 8 bases and J lost 6, with 14 bases in between. Germline lookup yields CDR1 MNHNS and CDR2 SASEGT. CDR3 size: 14 residues. CDR3 sequence (DNA): TGTGCCAGCCGAGAAGTTGGGCGTAATTCACCCCTCCACTTT. Protein sequence: CASREVGRNSPLHF.

The chain recombines TRBV7-9 with TRBJ2-5; perhaps TRBD2 as D (6 bases). CDR1 and CDR2 from the germline V gene are SEHNR and FQNEAQ (reference sequence). The CDR3 covers 14 residues. V dropped 3 bases and J dropped 3 bases, with 11 bases sitting between them. CDR3: CASSFGRGKETQYF. CDR3 in DNA: TGTGCCAGCAGCTTTGGGCGGGGTAAAGAGACCCAGTACTTC.

The rearrangement links TRBV21-1 to TRBJ1-4; the table's D call, TRBD1, has no DNA check behind it. TRBV21-1 represents a pseudogene. This CDR3 spans 16 amino acids. The CDR3: CASSKLGPATGEKLFF. CDR3 DNA: TGTGCCAGCAGCAAATTAGGCCCCGCTACAGGTGAAAAACTGTTTTTT.

This clone was counted a single time. The V and J genes are TRBV5-5 and TRBJ1-1; D gene uncertain. Trimming removed 2 bases from V and 1 base from J, with 9 bases in between. The germline V gene encodes CDR1 SGHKS and CDR2 YYEKEE (reference sequence). The length of the CDR3 is 14 residues. CDR3 sequence (DNA): TGTGCCAGCAGCTTCGACACGCCGAACACTGAAGCTTTCTTT. As protein: CASSFDTPNTEAFF. Full variable domain (outside the CDR3, taken from reference TRBV5-5 and TRBJ1-1): DAGVTQSPTHLIKTRGQQVTLRCSPISGHKSVSWYQQVLGQGPQFIFQYYEKEERGRGNFPDRFSARQFPNYSSELNVNALLLGDSALYLCASSFDTPNTEAFFGQGTRLTVV.

This clone occurred once. The chain has TRBV25-1 and TRBJ1-5; D remains unclear. The CDR3 extends over 14 amino acids. Germline values: CDR1 MGHDK, CDR2 SYGVNS. The V and J ends lost 3 bases and 6 bases respectively, with 12 bases between them. CDR3 bases: TGTGCCAGCAGTGATCGGGGATTTGCTCAGCCCCAGCATTTT. It specifies CASSDRGFAQPQHF.

The genes are TRBV5-4 and TRBJ1-6, with D perhaps matching TRBD1 (5 bases). V lost 4 bases and J 7 bases, leaving 18 bases between the germline ends. The CDR3 sequence is 16 residues long. Germline V lookup: CDR1 SGHNT, CDR2 YYREEE (reference sequence). The CDR3 nucleotides are TGTGCCAGCAGCCCCCCGAACCCGGGGGTAAATTCACCCCTCCACTTT. Protein product: CASSPPNPGVNSPLHF.

The rearrangement joins TRBV9 to TRBJ2-1; 7 positions match TRBD1. Trimming at V came to 3 bases and at J to 8 bases, leaving 20 bases not matched to a gene. CDR1 and CDR2 (germline): SGDLS, YYNGEE. The CDR3 spans 18 residues. The chain's CDR3 is CASSAAGSTGFVIHEQFF. The CDR3 nucleotides are TGTGCCAGCAGCGCCGCTGGGTCGACAGGGTTTGTAATCCATGAGCAGTTCTTC.

V is TRBV29-1 and J is TRBJ1-2; the D gene is possibly TRBD1 (6 bases). V lost 7 bases, J lost 8 bases, and 20 bases lay in between. CDR1 SQVTM and CDR2 ANQGSEA come from the germline V gene. This CDR3 spans 13 amino acids. The CDR3 loop is CSAAEQQGFGYTF. CDR3 coding DNA: TGCAGCGCAGCAGAGCAACAGGGATTCGGCTACACCTTC.

The J gene is TRBJ1-2, the V gene TRBV4-1, with TRBD1 matching 7 bases. V lost 2 bases and J lost 1; bases outside the gene matches: 10. The germline V gene encodes CDR1 MGHRA and CDR2 YSYEKL. The CDR3 extends over 17 amino acids. Written as DNA, the CDR3 is TGCGCCAGCAGCCAACCCTTTCCCCAGGGGGGTAACTATGGCTACACCTTC. It specifies CASSQPFPQGGNYGYTF.

CDR3 protein: CASISLRWARGTDTQYF. The CDR3 nucleotides read TGTGCCAGCATCTCCCTACGGTGGGCGCGGGGCACAGATACGCAGTATTTT. This chain links TRBV5-6 with TRBJ2-3; a possible D gene is TRBD2 (5 bases). The CDR3 is 17 amino acids. Trimming stripped 6 bases from V and 1 base from J, with 21 bases between. CDR1 SGHDT and CDR2 YYEEEE come from the germline V gene.

This sequence joins TRBV6-5 and TRBJ1-1; tentatively, D is TRBD1 (5 bases). V lost 4 bases and J 1 base, leaving 10 bases between the germline ends. The germline gives CDR1 MNHEY, CDR2 SVGAGI. This CDR3 has 14 residues. CDR3 loop: CASSSLDTNTEAFF. CDR3 sequence (DNA): TGTGCCAGCAGTTCCCTGGACACGAACACTGAAGCTTTCTTT.

The J gene is TRBJ1-5, the V gene TRBV5-8; TRBD1 matches 7 bases. The J segment lost 9 bases and the V segment lost 0 bases, leaving 6 bases of the junction unmatched. Germline CDR1 and CDR2: SGHTS and YDEGEE. The CDR3 consists of 14 residues. The CDR3 protein is CASSLGQGRGPQHF. Written as DNA, the CDR3 is TGTGCCAGCAGCTTGGGACAGGGACGAGGGCCCCAGCATTTT.

This clone came up once. V gene TRBV7-9 combines with J gene TRBJ2-7, with 8 bases fitting TRBD2. V lost 10 bases and J lost 5; bases outside the gene matches: 10. The germline V gene encodes CDR1 SEHNR and CDR2 FQNEAQ (reference sequence). The CDR3 totals 13 residues. DNA of the CDR3: TGTGCCATTAGTAGCGGGGTCGGAAACGAGCAGTACTTC. It encodes CAISSGVGNEQYF.